These 4 T cell receptor beta chains share one sample of origin, sequenced in a study of chemoradiotherapy in HPV16-positive cancers. TCRdb's copy holds only in-frame clones and misses some; the assay was immunoSEQ multiplex PCR. The sample carries around 12,000 clones, about 91% recorded once. This material consisted of blood, taken from a patient who underwent chemoradiotherapy. Receptors were obtained from a human donor with HPV-associated anogenital cancer.

In its sample, this clone was seen a few times. J is TRBJ1-5 and V is TRBV7-2; no clear D gene. Between the trimmed V and J ends, which lost 5 bases and 11 bases, there was a span of 16 bases. The CDR3 is 13 residues long. CDR1 and CDR2 from the germline V gene are SGHTA and FQGNSA. For the CDR3, the DNA is TGTGCCAGCAGCCCCCTGGGTGAGTGGGCCCAGCATTTT. It yields the protein CASSPLGEWAQHF.

V and J are TRBV5-1 and TRBJ2-7; D gene uncertain. This CDR3 region has 13 residues. Germline loops: CDR1 SGHRS, CDR2 YFSETQ. Trimming removed 6 bases from V and 3 bases from J, with 13 bases in between. CDR3 coding DNA: TGCGCCAGCACCAACAGCCCTGACTACGAGCAGTACTTC. Translating it yields CASTNSPDYEQYF.

This clone was detected only a few times. The V gene is TRBV10-3, the J gene TRBJ2-1; 9 bases are a match to TRBD1. The V gene's germline CDR1 is ENHRY and CDR2 SYGVKD. The CDR3 is 17 amino acids. The trim removed 2 bases at V and 8 bases at J, leaving 13 bases unmatched. CDR3 nucleotide sequence: TGTGCCATCAGTGAGCCGAGACTTAGGGACAGGGTTGATGAGCAGTTCTTC. It translates to CAISEPRLRDRVDEQFF.

The chain joins TRBV18 to TRBJ1-5; 8 nucleotides agree with TRBD1. Looked up from germline, CDR1 is KGHSH and CDR2 is LQKENI. CDR3 length: 13 amino acids. V shed 6 bases and J 9 bases; nucleotides not matched to a gene: 7. The CDR3 DNA is TGTGCCAGCTCTCTGGACAGGGAGAGGCCCCAGCATTTT. This translates into CASSLDRERPQHF. Full variable domain (rest looked up from reference TRBV18 and TRBJ1-5): NAGVMQNPRHLVRRRGQEARLRCSPMKGHSHVYWYRQLPEEGLKFMVYLQKENIIDESGMPKERFSAEFPKEGPSILRIQQVVRGDSAAYFCASSLDRERPQHFGDGTRLSIL.